These 15 T cell receptor beta chains were all obtained from the same sample, sequenced in a study of blood T cell repertoires in COVID-19 (dated by TCRdb to 2019 to 2021). The library was generated by the immunoSEQ multiplex PCR assay. Here the immuneACCESS table is served through TCRdb, limited to in-frame sequences with V and J called. Missing clones are a known gap in these copies; in checked studies unresolved V genes cover under half, and the rest lacks a known reason. The sample contains approximately 96,000 clones, about 96% of them found a single time. 3.5% to 5% of the sample goes to the ten largest clones. What was sequenced was peripheral blood. The origin of the receptors is a human donor with active COVID-19. The donor label of this sample is uncertain.

The chain joins TRBV5-1 to TRBJ1-3; no reliable D call. The germline CDR1 and CDR2 sequences are SGHRS and YFSETQ. The CDR3 totals 15 residues. Trimming took 6 bases from V and 0 from J, leaving 13 bases between them. The DNA for the CDR3 is TGCGCCAGCACCCTAGACCTTGCCTCTGGAAACACCATATATTTT. This encodes CASTLDLASGNTIYF.

This rearrangement joins TRBV5-5 to TRBJ2-1; 9 positions match TRBD2. V was clipped by 4 bases and J by 8 bases; unmatched bases: 13. The CDR3 has 16 residues. CDR1 is SGHKS and CDR2 is YYEKEE in the germline V gene (reference sequence). The CDR3 region is CASSPIAGEGRDEQFF. The CDR3 bases are TGTGCCAGCAGCCCGATAGCGGGAGAGGGGAGGGATGAGCAGTTCTTC. Combining the CDR3 with reference TRBV5-5 and TRBJ2-1 gives the whole variable domain DAGVTQSPTHLIKTRGQQVTLRCSPISGHKSVSWYQQVLGQGPQFIFQYYEKEERGRGNFPDRFSARQFPNYSSELNVNALLLGDSALYLCASSPIAGEGRDEQFFGPGTRLTVL.

The chain is built from TRBV18 and TRBJ2-7; maybe TRBD2 (6 bases). Germline CDR1 reads KGHSH; CDR2 reads LQKENI. V lost 0 bases and J lost 4, with 10 bases in between. The CDR3 covers 14 residues. The CDR3 loop reads CASSPPYREYEQYF. CDR3 coding DNA: TGTGCCAGCTCACCACCGTATCGGGAGTACGAGCAGTACTTC. Together with reference TRBV18 and TRBJ2-7, the CDR3 gives the full variable domain: NAGVMQNPRHLVRRRGQEARLRCSPMKGHSHVYWYRQLPEEGLKFMVYLQKENIIDESGMPKERFSAEFPKEGPSILRIQQVVRGDSAAYFCASSPPYREYEQYFGPGTRLTVT.

This clone was seen only once. V gene TRBV25-1 combines with J gene TRBJ1-4; no clear D gene. V was pared by 6 bases and J by 4 bases, with 12 bases between. Germline CDR1 and CDR2: MGHDK and SYGVNS. The CDR3 loop spans 14 amino acids. The DNA of the CDR3 is TGTGCCAGCAGCCGGGGTAACTTTAATGAAAAACTGTTTTTT. Its protein product is CASSRGNFNEKLFF.

This chain connects TRBV7-9 to TRBJ2-2; TRBD1 is a possible D gene (6 bases). This CDR3 has 15 residues. Germline V gives CDR1 SEHNR, CDR2 FQNEAQ (reference sequence). V dropped 5 bases and J dropped 6 bases, with 16 bases sitting between them. This chain's CDR3 is CASSPGTTGAGELFF. The CDR3 DNA is TGTGCCAGCAGCCCAGGGACAACGGGCGCCGGGGAGCTGTTTTTT.

This CDR3 reads CATSSYTDTQYF. In nucleotides, the CDR3 is TGTGCCACCAGCTCTTACACAGATACGCAGTATTTT. This chain joins TRBV15 and TRBJ2-3; D is unresolved. Trimming shortened V by 5 bases and J by 2 bases, and 5 bases separated the two germline ends. Germline V gene data show CDR1 as LNHNV and CDR2 as YYDKDF (reference sequence). The CDR3 is made up of 12 amino acids.

This chain joins TRBV11-3 and TRBJ2-7; D is possibly TRBD2 (6 bases). CDR3 size: 16 residues. The V gene's germline CDR1 is SGHNT and CDR2 YENEEA. V dropped 1 base and J dropped 5 bases, with 18 bases sitting between them. Here the CDR3 DNA reads TGTGCCAGCAGCTTAGGGCCCAAAGGGCGCGGGGACGAGCAGTACTTC. Encoded protein: CASSLGPKGRGDEQYF.

Here the CDR3 DNA reads TGTGCCAGTAGTATACTCTCCCGACGGTGGGGCCCGAACACTGAAGCTTTCTTT. Translating it yields CASSILSRRWGPNTEAFF. This chain connects TRBV19 to TRBJ1-1; D may be TRBD1 (5 bases). Germline assignment: CDR1 LNHDA and CDR2 SQIVND (reference sequence). The CDR3 loop spans 18 amino acids. V was clipped by 2 bases and J by 1 base, with 20 bases between them.

The chain couples TRBV7-6 to TRBJ2-1; weak D call: TRBD1 (5 bases). The CDR3 is 13 amino acids. Trimming took 5 bases from V and 8 from J, leaving 13 bases between them. Germline CDR1 is SGHVS and CDR2 is FNYEAQ. Here the CDR3 DNA reads TGTGCCAGCAGCGCACAGGAGACCCATGAGCAGTTCTTC. It yields the protein CASSAQETHEQFF.

The rearrangement joins TRBV11-3 to TRBJ2-7; TRBD1 is a possible D gene (5 bases). Germline CDR1 reads SGHNT; CDR2 reads YENEEA. With 3 bases removed from V and 3 bases from J, the gap between germline ends came to 9 bases. This CDR3 has 13 residues. The CDR3 coding sequence is TGTGCCAGCAGCTTGACGCAGGGCTACGAGCAGTACTTC. This sequence encodes CASSLTQGYEQYF.

This sequence joins TRBV12-5 and TRBJ2-7; TRBD2 matches 12 bases. The germline V gene has CDR1 LGHNT and CDR2 FRNRAP. The CDR3 covers 15 residues. The V segment lost 3 bases and the J segment 4 bases; nucleotides outside the gene matches: 4. DNA of the CDR3: TGTGCTAGTGGTTTCTCTACTAGCGGGGGGTACGAGCAGTACTTC. Protein: CASGFSTSGGYEQYF.

The chain links TRBV6-6 to TRBJ1-2, with TRBD1 identical over 7 bases. The ends lost 5 bases at V and 5 bases at J; junction bases unmatched: 8. CDR3 length: 14 residues. Germline loops: CDR1 MNHNY, CDR2 SVGAGI (reference sequence). The CDR3 here is CASSIIRDSYGYTF. The DNA of the CDR3 is TGTGCCAGCAGTATAATCCGGGACAGTTATGGCTACACCTTC.

The chain links TRBV25-1 to TRBJ2-5; 7 positions match TRBD1. Per germline, CDR1 MGHDK and CDR2 SYGVNS. V gave up 4 bases and J gave up 5 bases; unmatched junction bases: 10. The CDR3 totals 15 residues. In DNA, the CDR3 is TGTGCCAGCAGTGGATACAGGGGAATCGGGGAGACCCAGTACTTC. Translating it yields CASSGYRGIGETQYF.

The chain links TRBV5-4 to TRBJ1-1, with D uncertain. Germline V gene data show CDR1 as SGHNT and CDR2 as YYREEE (reference sequence). The germline V and J ends were trimmed by 3 bases and 8 bases, with 11 bases remaining between them. The CDR3 spans 12 residues. This CDR3 is CASSSPAREAFF. The DNA of the CDR3 is TGTGCCAGCAGCTCCCCCGCCAGGGAAGCTTTCTTT. The complete variable domain, with remaining parts taken from reference TRBV5-4 and TRBJ1-1, reads ETGVTQSPTHLIKTRGQQVTLRCSSQSGHNTVSWYQQALGQGPQFIFQYYREEENGRGNFPPRFSGLQFPNYSSELNVNALELDDSALYLCASSSPAREAFFGQGTRLTVV.

The chain is built from TRBV7-9 and TRBJ2-5; D is unresolved. The CDR3 covers 16 residues. CDR1 and CDR2 (germline): SEHNR, FQNEAQ (reference sequence). Trimming cost V 1 base and J 0 bases, with 12 bases left between them. The CDR3 sequence: CASSLDLRKYQETQYF. The CDR3 bases are TGTGCCAGCAGCTTAGATCTGCGTAAGTACCAAGAGACCCAGTACTTC. The full variable domain, completed using reference TRBV7-9 and TRBJ2-5, is DTGVSQNPRHKITKRGQNVTFRCDPISEHNRLYWYRQTLGQGPEFLTYFQNEAQLEKSRLLSDRFSAERPKGSFSTLEIQRTEQGDSAMYLCASSLDLRKYQETQYFGPGTRLLVL.